Listed below are T cell receptor beta chains from one sample, sequenced in a study of early T cells in non-severe SARS-CoV-2 infection. Using its own MiXCR run on the 5' RACE reads, TCRdb lists one record per CDR3 protein. In the table there are tens of thousands of distinct CDR3 sequences, approximately 13% of which are singletons. Input material: whole blood. The receptors originated from an adult who was a healthcare worker with PCR-confirmed SARS-CoV-2 infection or an uninfected control (not recorded which). CDR3s include the opening cysteine and the closing phenylalanine or tryptophan. The order of the fields is D gene, clone size, J gene, V gene, CDR3 DNA, CDR3 protein. A D gene is named only where the DNA matches it firmly. Not every row has a clone size; where given, it reads once, few, many or a size class.

d_call: TRBD2
clone_size: few
j_call: TRBJ2-1
v_call: TRBV9
cdr3_nt: TGTGCCAGCAGCGCGGGACTAGCGGGAGGAAGTGAGCAGTTCTTC
cdr3_aa: CASSAGLAGGSEQFF

d_call: .
clone_size: few
j_call: TRBJ2-1
v_call: TRBV11-2
cdr3_nt: TGTGCCAGCAGCCCCAGGGGTGCCCATGACCATGAGCAGTTCTTC
cdr3_aa: CASSPRGAHDHEQFF

d_call: TRBD2
clone_size: .
j_call: TRBJ2-2
v_call: TRBV29-1
cdr3_nt: TGCAGCGTCCTTCGCCTAGCGGGAGGAGGGGGCACCGGGGAGCTGTTTTTT
cdr3_aa: CSVLRLAGGGGTGELFF

d_call: .
clone_size: .
j_call: TRBJ2-1
v_call: TRBV6-6
cdr3_nt: TGTGCCAGCAGTTACTCCCGGGCAGGAGGGAATGAGCAGTTCTTC
cdr3_aa: CASSYSRAGGNEQFF

d_call: TRBD1
clone_size: many
j_call: TRBJ2-7
v_call: TRBV3-1
cdr3_nt: TGTGCCAGCGTCAACAGGGGGCCTAGCTCCTACGAGCAGTACTTC
cdr3_aa: CASVNRGPSSYEQYF

d_call: TRBD2
clone_size: few
j_call: TRBJ2-3
v_call: TRBV11-2
cdr3_nt: TGTGCCAGCAGCTTAAGAGCGGGAGCCCCAGATACGCAGTATTTT
cdr3_aa: CASSLRAGAPDTQYF

d_call: .
clone_size: .
j_call: TRBJ1-1
v_call: TRBV28
cdr3_nt: TGTGCCAGCACCTGGCTTACTGAAGCTTTCTTT
cdr3_aa: CASTWLTEAFF

d_call: TRBD2
clone_size: few
j_call: TRBJ2-5
v_call: TRBV9
cdr3_nt: TGTGCCAGCAGCGTAGAGGTAGCGGGAGGGTACCAAGAGACCCAGTACTTC
cdr3_aa: CASSVEVAGGYQETQYF

d_call: .
clone_size: .
j_call: TRBJ2-7
v_call: TRBV28
cdr3_nt: TGTGCCAGCAGTCCTGTGGGCTACGAGCAGTACTTC
cdr3_aa: CASSPVGYEQYF

d_call: TRBD1
clone_size: few
j_call: TRBJ1-2
v_call: TRBV6-5
cdr3_nt: TGTGCCAGCAGCGCAACCCTTAACAGGGGGCGTTTAGGCGGCTACACCTTC
cdr3_aa: CASSATLNRGRLGGYTF

d_call: .
clone_size: .
j_call: TRBJ2-2
v_call: TRBV29-1
cdr3_nt: TGCAGCGTTGTAGGCGGTTACGGCGGGGAGCTGTTTTTT
cdr3_aa: CSVVGGYGGELFF

d_call: .
clone_size: few
j_call: TRBJ1-4
v_call: TRBV10-1
cdr3_nt: TGCGCCAGCAGTGAGGAGGGACGGCGACTTAATGAAAAACTGTTTTTT
cdr3_aa: CASSEEGRRLNEKLFF

d_call: .
clone_size: .
j_call: TRBJ2-7
v_call: TRBV9
cdr3_nt: TGTGCCAGCAGTCCTGCCGGGGGCCAGGGCGAGCAGTACTTC
cdr3_aa: CASSPAGGQGEQYF

d_call: TRBD2
clone_size: .
j_call: TRBJ2-3
v_call: TRBV2
cdr3_nt: TGTGCCAGCAGTGAGGAAGCGGGAGGGTTGGATACGCAGTATTTT
cdr3_aa: CASSEEAGGLDTQYF

d_call: TRBD2
clone_size: .
j_call: TRBJ2-3
v_call: TRBV20-1
cdr3_nt: TGCAGTGCGCACCCTAGCGGGGGGGTGGATACGCAGTATTTT
cdr3_aa: CSAHPSGGVDTQYF

d_call: TRBD2
clone_size: few
j_call: TRBJ2-4
v_call: TRBV28
cdr3_nt: TGTGCCAGCAGTTTCTCATACGGACTAGCGGGAGGGCCTGGGGCCAAAAACATTCAGTACTTC
cdr3_aa: CASSFSYGLAGGPGAKNIQYF

d_call: TRBD2
clone_size: few
j_call: TRBJ2-7
v_call: TRBV19
cdr3_nt: TGTGCCAGTAGAGGGGGGACTAGCGCGATCACCGAGCAGTACTTC
cdr3_aa: CASRGGTSAITEQYF

d_call: TRBD1
clone_size: many
j_call: TRBJ1-1
v_call: TRBV28
cdr3_nt: TGTGCCAGCACCCTATGGGGGGCGGACAGGGAAGCTTTCTTT
cdr3_aa: CASTLWGADREAFF

d_call: .
clone_size: .
j_call: TRBJ2-1
v_call: TRBV7-7
cdr3_nt: TGTGCTAGCAGCTCCCTACCCGGGAGTTCAAATGAGCAGTTCTTC
cdr3_aa: CASSSLPGSSNEQFF

d_call: TRBD1
clone_size: many
j_call: TRBJ1-3
v_call: TRBV27
cdr3_nt: TGTGCCAGCAGTCCGGGGACAGGGGGCGCAGGTGGAAACACCATATATTTT
cdr3_aa: CASSPGTGGAGGNTIYF

d_call: TRBD1
clone_size: few
j_call: TRBJ2-6
v_call: TRBV6-2/TRBV6-3
cdr3_nt: TGTGCCAGCAGTCACCAACAGGGGGGATTCTCTGGGGCCAACGTCCTGACTTTC
cdr3_aa: CASSHQQGGFSGANVLTF

d_call: TRBD2
clone_size: .
j_call: TRBJ2-1
v_call: TRBV18
cdr3_nt: TGTGCCAGCTCACCAGGGTCTAGCGGACGCAATGAGCAGTTCTTC
cdr3_aa: CASSPGSSGRNEQFF

d_call: .
clone_size: few
j_call: TRBJ2-5
v_call: TRBV29-1
cdr3_nt: TGCAGCGCGTTCCGGGGAGGACAAGAGACCCAGTACTTC
cdr3_aa: CSAFRGGQETQYF

d_call: .
clone_size: few
j_call: TRBJ2-1
v_call: TRBV24-1
cdr3_nt: TGTGCCACCAGTGATTTCAGGACGGGATACTCCAATGAGCAGTTCTTC
cdr3_aa: CATSDFRTGYSNEQFF

d_call: .
clone_size: many
j_call: TRBJ2-1
v_call: TRBV28
cdr3_nt: TGTGCCAGCAGGCACCGGGACTCTCTCAATGAGCAGTTCTTC
cdr3_aa: CASRHRDSLNEQFF

d_call: .
clone_size: many
j_call: TRBJ1-1
v_call: TRBV5-4
cdr3_nt: TGTGCCAGCAGCTTGGAGGCCAGGATGAACACTGAAGCTTTCTTT
cdr3_aa: CASSLEARMNTEAFF

d_call: .
clone_size: many
j_call: TRBJ2-5
v_call: TRBV28
cdr3_nt: TGTGCCAGCAGCCGGTCCCAGCCAGGGGAGACCCAGTACTTC
cdr3_aa: CASSRSQPGETQYF

d_call: .
clone_size: .
j_call: TRBJ2-7
v_call: TRBV18
cdr3_nt: TGTGCCAGCTCACCACTGGGCGACGAGCAGTACTTC
cdr3_aa: CASSPLGDEQYF

d_call: .
clone_size: .
j_call: TRBJ1-1
v_call: TRBV5-4
cdr3_nt: TGTGCCAGCAGCTTGGCCCACAGGGCGAACACTGAAGCTTTCTTT
cdr3_aa: CASSLAHRANTEAFF

d_call: .
clone_size: .
j_call: TRBJ2-7
v_call: TRBV7-9
cdr3_nt: TGTGCCAGCAGCCCCGCCCACGAGCAGTACTTC
cdr3_aa: CASSPAHEQYF

d_call: .
clone_size: .
j_call: TRBJ2-5
v_call: TRBV9
cdr3_nt: TGTGCCAGCAGCGTTTCAGGGTACCAAGAGACCCAGTACTTC
cdr3_aa: CASSVSGYQETQYF

d_call: .
clone_size: .
j_call: TRBJ2-7
v_call: TRBV21-1
cdr3_nt: TGTGCCAGCAGCAAATCAGGGAACCACGAGCAGTACTTC
cdr3_aa: CASSKSGNHEQYF

d_call: TRBD1
clone_size: .
j_call: TRBJ1-2
v_call: TRBV9
cdr3_nt: TGTGCCAGCAGCGTAGCTGCACAGGGGGATGGCTACACCTTC
cdr3_aa: CASSVAAQGDGYTF

d_call: TRBD1
clone_size: many
j_call: TRBJ1-5
v_call: TRBV28
cdr3_nt: TGTGCCAGCAGTCCCATGACAGGGGGAGGGCAGCCCCAGCATTTT
cdr3_aa: CASSPMTGGGQPQHF

d_call: TRBD2
clone_size: few
j_call: TRBJ2-3
v_call: TRBV7-8
cdr3_nt: TGTGCCAGCATCAGACTAGCGGGAACAGATACGCAGTATTTT
cdr3_aa: CASIRLAGTDTQYF

d_call: .
clone_size: few
j_call: TRBJ2-2
v_call: TRBV6-5
cdr3_nt: TGTGCCAGCAACACTCCGAACACCGGGGAGCTGTTTTTT
cdr3_aa: CASNTPNTGELFF

d_call: .
clone_size: .
j_call: TRBJ1-1
v_call: TRBV28
cdr3_nt: TGTGCCAGCAGTTCAGACAGATACACTGAAGCTTTCTTT
cdr3_aa: CASSSDRYTEAFF

d_call: .
clone_size: .
j_call: TRBJ1-1
v_call: TRBV10-3
cdr3_nt: TGTGCCATCCGAGGGTCGAACACTGAAGCTTTCTTT
cdr3_aa: CAIRGSNTEAFF

d_call: .
clone_size: few
j_call: TRBJ1-2
v_call: TRBV30
cdr3_nt: TGTGCCTGGGGAGGGGTAGGAGGCTACACCTTC
cdr3_aa: CAWGGVGGYTF

d_call: TRBD2
clone_size: .
j_call: TRBJ2-1
v_call: TRBV3-1
cdr3_nt: TGTGCCAGCAGCCCACCGGGACTAGCGGGAGTCCATGAGCAGTTCTTC
cdr3_aa: CASSPPGLAGVHEQFF

d_call: TRBD2
clone_size: .
j_call: TRBJ2-1
v_call: TRBV10-3
cdr3_nt: TGTGCCATCAGTCTAGCGGGAGGAGAAGTTGAGCAGTTCTTC
cdr3_aa: CAISLAGGEVEQFF